A selection of T cell receptor beta chains follows, all from one sample in a study of CD8 T cells in ankylosing spondylitis. TCRdb reanalysed the 5' RACE reads using MiXCR and keeps one entry per CDR3 protein. The sample shows over 450,000 distinct CDR3 sequences, roughly 12% of them seen only once. Sequencing used blood, either unsorted or a sorted T cell fraction (not recorded which). The receptors come from a male donor with ankylosing spondylitis. Both conserved end residues are part of each CDR3. The order of the fields is J gene, CDR3 length, V gene, clone size, D gene, CDR3 protein, CDR3 DNA. The D gene is left open where the match is weak. Size values are once, few and many counts, or a class for expanded clones, and some rows have none.

TRBJ2-3 | 14 | TRBV27 | . | . | CASSLYSGTDTQYF | TGTGCCAGCAGTTTGTATAGCGGCACAGATACGCAGTATTTT
TRBJ1-3 | 18 | TRBV6-1 | few | . | CASSEGRGTPHSGNTIYF | TGTGCCAGCAGTGAAGGGAGAGGGACACCACACTCTGGAAACACCATATATTTT
TRBJ2-2 | 16 | TRBV5-6 | few | . | CASTKTGRYNTGELFF | TGTGCCAGCACCAAAACAGGGAGGTACAACACCGGGGAGCTGTTTTTT
TRBJ1-6 | 18 | TRBV5-1 | . | . | CASSPAGAVLNLGSPLHF | TGCGCCAGCAGCCCGGCCGGGGCGGTGTTGAACTTAGGTTCACCCCTCCACTTT
TRBJ2-2 | 15 | TRBV25-1 | many | . | CASSVGTLDTGELFF | TGTGCCAGCAGCGTCGGGACCCTCGACACCGGGGAGCTGTTTTTT
TRBJ2-3 | 15 | TRBV5-5 | . | . | CASSLFGHSTDTQYF | TGTGCCAGCAGCTTGTTTGGACATAGCACAGATACGCAGTATTTT
TRBJ2-7 | 15 | TRBV19 | many | TRBD1 | CASSTSGTGFVEQYF | TGTGCCAGTAGTACCTCCGGGACAGGGTTCGTCGAGCAGTACTTC
TRBJ2-2 | 15 | TRBV5-1 | few | . | CASSRDFRRTGELFF | TGCGCCAGCAGCAGGGACTTTAGGAGGACCGGGGAGCTGTTTTTT
TRBJ2-3 | 14 | TRBV9 | few | . | CASSVGGTWVTQYF | TGTGCCAGCAGCGTAGGCGGAACTTGGGTTACGCAGTATTTT
TRBJ2-3 | 13 | TRBV3-1 | few | . | CASGSRRGDTQYF | TGTGCCAGCGGCTCGAGAAGAGGGGATACGCAGTATTTT
TRBJ1-1 | 12 | TRBV10-3 | . | . | CAISEALTEAFF | TGTGCCATCAGTGAGGCTCTGACTGAAGCTTTCTTT
TRBJ2-1 | 15 | TRBV20-1 | few | TRBD2 | CSAKMGGSPYNEQFF | TGCAGTGCGAAGATGGGCGGGAGCCCCTACAATGAGCAGTTCTTC
TRBJ1-1 | 12 | TRBV5-4 | few | . | CASTREDTEAFF | TGTGCCTCGACGCGGGAGGACACTGAAGCTTTCTTT
TRBJ2-4 | 12 | TRBV7-2 | many | . | CASSSVGGRLYF | TGTGCCAGCAGCTCCGTCGGAGGGAGGCTGTACTTC
TRBJ1-5 | 14 | TRBV6-1 | . | . | CASHPGAGDQPQHF | TGTGCCAGCCACCCCGGGGCAGGGGATCAGCCCCAGCATTTT
TRBJ2-1 | 12 | TRBV29-1 | . | . | CSVEDSSNEQFF | TGCAGCGTTGAGGACAGCAGCAATGAGCAGTTCTTC
TRBJ1-1 | 14 | TRBV12-3/TRBV12-4 | . | . | CASKPSRDHSEAFF | TGTGCCAGCAAACCGTCAAGGGACCACTCTGAAGCTTTCTTT
TRBJ1-1 | 14 | TRBV12-3/TRBV12-4 | few | TRBD1 | CASSLQTGGTEAFF | TGTGCCAGCAGTCTCCAGACAGGGGGCACTGAAGCTTTCTTT
TRBJ1-3 | 13 | TRBV29-1 | few | . | CSAMIVPGNTIYF | TGCAGCGCTATGATTGTGCCAGGAAACACCATATATTTT